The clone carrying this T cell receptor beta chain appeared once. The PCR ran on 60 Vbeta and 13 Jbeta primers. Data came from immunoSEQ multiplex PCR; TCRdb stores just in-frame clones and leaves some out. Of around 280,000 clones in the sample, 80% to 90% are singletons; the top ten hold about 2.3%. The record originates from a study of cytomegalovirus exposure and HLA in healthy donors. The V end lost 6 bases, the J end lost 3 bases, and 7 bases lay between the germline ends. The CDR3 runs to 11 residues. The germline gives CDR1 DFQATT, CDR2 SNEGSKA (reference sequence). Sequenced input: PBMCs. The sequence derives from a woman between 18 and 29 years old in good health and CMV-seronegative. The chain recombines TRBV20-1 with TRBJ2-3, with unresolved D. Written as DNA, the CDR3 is TGCAGTGCACCTGCGACAGATACGCAGTATTTT. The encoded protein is CSAPATDTQYF.